The 11 T cell receptor beta chains reported below all come from one sample, sequenced in a study of T cell repertoires in cytomegalovirus infection. TCRdb reprocessed the reads via MiXCR and lists one record per CDR3 protein. The repertoire holds about 230,000 distinct CDR3 sequences, with about 23% as singletons. Sequencing input: CD8+ T cells from PBMCs. The receptors shown here come from a human donor in good health (CMV status not recorded). Some clones in this sample may be carry-over from other donors' samples.

The chain recombines TRBV28 with TRBJ1-5, with TRBD1 matching 9 bases. Germline trimming cut 1 base from V and 5 bases from J; bases unmatched to any gene: 9. CDR1 and CDR2 from the germline V gene are MDHEN and SYDVKM. The CDR3 extends over 17 amino acids. This chain's CDR3 is CASSLLPGDRVYQPQHF. The CDR3, as DNA: TGTGCCAGCAGTTTATTACCCGGGGACAGGGTTTATCAGCCCCAGCATTTT.

In its sample, this clonotype was seen many times. The chain combines TRBV9 with TRBJ2-7; TRBD2 might be the D (6 bases). The germline V and J ends were trimmed by 0 bases and 4 bases, with 11 bases remaining between them. Germline values: CDR1 SGDLS, CDR2 YYNGEE. CDR3 length: 14 amino acids. CDR3 DNA: TGTGCCAGCAGCGTAGAGGGAGGTGGGTACGAGCAGTACTTC. Translating gives CASSVEGGGYEQYF.

The chain joins TRBV24-1 to TRBJ2-1, with 9 nucleotides matching TRBD2. With 1 base clipped from V and 5 bases from J, the junction kept 2 bases outside the gene matches. CDR3 length: 15 residues. Germline CDR1 KGHDR, CDR2 SFDVKD. The CDR3 nucleotides read TGTGCCACCAGTGATTTCGCTAGCGGGAACAATGAGCAGTTCTTC. Protein: CATSDFASGNNEQFF.

The table lists this clonotype with a few counts. The rearrangement joins TRBV3-1 to TRBJ2-5; 9 bases are shared with TRBD1. The length of the CDR3 is 16 residues. V shed 0 bases, J shed 3 bases, and the junction held 5 bases outside the gene matches. Germline values: CDR1 LGHDT, CDR2 YNNKEL (reference sequence). The CDR3 DNA reads TGTGCCAGCAGCCAAGATCTCGGGACAGGGAAAGAGACCCAGTACTTC. Amino acid sequence: CASSQDLGTGKETQYF.

Details on this clonotype: Mismatch with germline at one junction end may stem from a read error. The rearrangement uses TRBV5-6 and TRBJ2-7, with D possibly being TRBD1 (7 bases). The CDR3 is 15 amino acids. Germline-derived CDR1 and CDR2 are SGHDT and YYEEEE. DNA for the CDR3: TGTGCCAGCAGCGGCGGGACAGTCAACTCCTACGACCAGTACTTC. Protein: CASSGGTVNSYDQYF.

The chain has TRBV12-3 or TRBV12-4 and TRBJ1-5, with 9 bases matching TRBD1. This CDR3 is 14 amino acids long. The J segment lost 0 bases and the V segment lost 8 bases, leaving 2 bases of the junction unmatched. The CDR3 coding sequence is TGTGCCAGCGGACAGGGGATTAGCAATCAGCCCCAGCATTTT. Amino acid sequence: CASGQGISNQPQHF.

CDR3 in amino acids: CSVGGGGGQYGGYTF. The CDR3 nucleotides read TGCAGCGTGGGGGGCGGCGGCGGACAATATGGTGGCTACACCTTC. The chain employs TRBV29-1 and TRBJ1-2; weak D call: TRBD1 (6 bases). Trimming removed 6 bases at V and 7 bases at J, with 24 bases between. This CDR3 has 15 amino acids. CDR1 is SQVTM and CDR2 is ANQGSEA in the germline V gene.

This clonotype has a handful of counts. The genes are TRBV28 and TRBJ1-5; no definite D call. Trimming took off 7 bases at V and 5 bases at J, with 15 bases between the two ends. CDR3 length: 14 residues. The germline V gene has CDR1 MDHEN and CDR2 SYDVKM. CDR3 sequence: CASTRPGVDQPQHF. The CDR3 nucleotides read TGTGCCAGCACCCGTCCCGGGGTGGATCAGCCCCAGCATTTT.

The chain links TRBV20-1 to TRBJ1-2; no reliable D call. Germline V gene data show CDR1 as DFQATT and CDR2 as SNEGSKA (reference sequence). This CDR3 is built from 14 residues. V gave up 6 bases and J gave up 2 bases, with 16 bases separating them. DNA for the CDR3: TGCAGTGCAGTGTTTACGGACTGGAACTATGGCTACACCTTC. Translated, it gives CSAVFTDWNYGYTF.

This chain connects TRBV19 to TRBJ2-7; 12 bases fit TRBD2. The germline V gene has CDR1 LNHDA and CDR2 SQIVND (reference sequence). The CDR3 is 15 amino acids. Trimming cost V 3 bases and J 5 bases; bases outside gene matches: 5. This chain's CDR3 is CASSILAGGQNEQYF. CDR3 nucleotides: TGTGCCAGTAGTATTCTAGCGGGGGGGCAGAACGAGCAGTACTTC.

This clonotype was seen ten or more times. The V and J genes are TRBV29-1 and TRBJ1-2; D unresolved. Trimming cost V 3 bases and J 3 bases, with 17 bases left between them. The CDR3 is made up of 15 amino acids. CDR1 and CDR2 (germline): SQVTM, ANQGSEA. This CDR3 is CSVDVVAEYDYGYTF. The CDR3 DNA follows: TGCAGCGTTGACGTCGTGGCCGAATACGACTATGGCTACACCTTC.